This TCR beta chain was found in a study of vaccination effects on CD4 cells after COVID-19 (dated by TCRdb to 2021 to 2024). About the full investigation: In the ViraFEST assay, PBMC were stimulated with viral peptide pools, and antigen-specific CD4+ T cell clonotypes were then identified by expansion using TCR sequencing. Two doses of either the BNT162b2 or the mRNA-1273 mRNA SARS-CoV-2 vaccine were administered to participants. Under 2.5 million PBMC per well were cultured with roughly 10 ug/ml peptides in IMDM containing roughly 5% human AB serum, around 10 IU/ml IL-2 and gentamicin. The study compared SARS-CoV-2 spike-specific CD4+ TCR repertoires before and after mRNA vaccination in COVID-19 convalescent patients and infection-naive vaccine recipients. Altogether, some ten COVID-19 convalescent patients and several SARS-CoV-2-naive healthy vaccine recipients made up the full study. In the study, cultures from other donors were sequenced using the Oncomine TCR Beta short-read assay on an Illumina iSeq 100. The investigation overall reported the following: In healthy vaccine recipients, vaccine-induced clones were almost all SARS-CoV-2 mono-reactive, with only 1 of 255 cross-reactive with common cold coronaviruses. The study was limited by a small number of convalescent patients and lacked early post-infection timepoints. Clones induced by infection and clones induced by vaccination both contracted markedly at late timepoints after vaccination, which fits with T cell responses waning over time.

After approximately eleven days of culture, CD4+ T cells were isolated with the EasySep CD4+ T cell isolation kit. Healthy vaccine recipients had no prior SARS-CoV-2 infection, confirmed by negative nucleocapsid antibodies before and after vaccination. Half of the culture medium was replaced with fresh IL-2-containing medium on days 3 and 7. Unless noted otherwise, every peptide stimulation condition was grown in triplicate wells. Using Ficoll-Paque Plus gradient centrifugation, PBMC were separated from whole blood and then either used fresh or cryopreserved at -140C. The QIAamp micro DNA kit was used to extract genomic DNA from the cultured CD4+ T cells. V loses 5 bases of germline sequence and J loses 0 bases, and the interval between the two ends is 14 bases. The CDR3, from cysteine to phenylalanine, totals 17 residues. Of all the DNA, just the CDR3 is kept, 51 bases in frame from base 1. Reading the germline V gene (reference sequence) gives CDR1 MNHEY and CDR2 SMNVEV.

The library came from the immunoSEQ multiplex PCR assay. DNA from the cultured, isolated CD4+ T cells was subjected to TCR beta CDR3 sequencing. The study's processing was this. Non-productive TCR sequences were removed, reads were trimmed to the CDR3 region, and CDR3s of at least 7 amino acids were retained. Antigen-specific clonotypes were identified using the MANAFEST web app by comparison of expansion in peptide wells against reference cultures. To count as positive, a clone had to show expansion at FDR<0.05 compared with the reference and with all other wells, an odds ratio above 5, and a frequency above 0.1% in two replicate wells. A clonotype was defined as cross-reactive if the clonotype was significantly expanded both in SARS-CoV-2 spike wells and in at least one common cold coronavirus spike condition. Using the stringdist R package, CDR3 similarity was measured by Levenshtein distance, and unrooted trees were constructed with ape in R 3.6.1. Imported from immuneACCESS, the table was reduced by TCRdb to in-frame sequences with V and J called. These copies leave out some clones; in studies compared against another copy, an unresolved V gene accounts for under half, and the cause of the remainder is not known. The V and J calls and clone size are taken from that table; D and trimming were inferred from the DNA. The sample includes approximately 37,000 clones, with 60% to 75% observed a single time. Jointly, the top ten make up roughly 3.1% of the sample.

On this clone itself: The clone's antigen remains unknown. One base away there is no much larger clone; base qualities are not given.

The receptor comes from a human donor who received a COVID-19 vaccine. Source: CD4+ T cells from PBMCs cultured without peptide, taken before COVID-19 vaccination. The rearrangement combines TRBV27 with TRBJ1-6; no D gene is confidently identified. The CDR3 reads as follows: CASSLPLLFSYNSPLHF. The nucleotides read TGTGCCAGCAGTCTCCCCTTACTCTTCTCCTATAATTCACCCCTCCACTTT.